The entry below describes one TCR beta chain. The antigen is unknown. Clones were sequenced by immunoSEQ multiplex PCR, and TCRdb holds only the in-frame ones, with some missing. The data contain roughly 34,000 clones, approximately 72% of them singletons. This entry comes from a study of T cells in localized non-small cell lung cancer. CDR1 and CDR2 (germline): SGHVS, FQNEAQ. The CDR3 consists of 15 residues. V lost 7 bases to trimming and J lost 6 bases, with 20 bases between them. Study results and caveats: Sequencing, confined to only one tumor region, leaves heterogeneity possible. Longer overall survival accompanied higher blood T cell density. Adjacent lung tissue had a median roughly 52 of the top 100 clones found in the tumor. Tumor trailed uninvolved adjacent lung in T cell clonality, which peaked there.

The clonotype originates from an older male donor with stage II squamous cell lung carcinoma. This material consisted of peripheral blood, taken before any cancer treatment. The genes are TRBV7-8 and TRBJ2-3; possible D gene TRBD1, 7 bases. The CDR3 sequence is CASTPRGDGRDTQYF. The DNA of the CDR3 is TGTGCCAGCACCCCCAGGGGGGATGGGAGGGATACGCAGTATTTT.